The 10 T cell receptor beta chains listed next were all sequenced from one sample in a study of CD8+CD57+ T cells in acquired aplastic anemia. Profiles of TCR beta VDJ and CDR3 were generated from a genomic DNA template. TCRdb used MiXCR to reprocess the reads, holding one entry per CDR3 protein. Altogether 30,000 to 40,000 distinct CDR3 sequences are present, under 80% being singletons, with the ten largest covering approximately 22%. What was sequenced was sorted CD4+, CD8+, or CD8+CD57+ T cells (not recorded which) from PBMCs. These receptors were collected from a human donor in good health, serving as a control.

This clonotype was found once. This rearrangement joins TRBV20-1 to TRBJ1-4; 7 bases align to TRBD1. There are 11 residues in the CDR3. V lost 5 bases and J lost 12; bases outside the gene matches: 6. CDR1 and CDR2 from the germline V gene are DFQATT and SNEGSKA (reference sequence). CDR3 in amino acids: CSAPTGKQLFF. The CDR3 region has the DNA TGCAGTGCTCCGACAGGGAAACAACTGTTTTTT.

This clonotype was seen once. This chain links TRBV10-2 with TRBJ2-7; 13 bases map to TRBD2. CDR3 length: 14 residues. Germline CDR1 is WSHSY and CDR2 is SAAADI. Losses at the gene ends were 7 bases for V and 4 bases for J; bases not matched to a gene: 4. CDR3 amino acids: CASMRTSGSYEQYF. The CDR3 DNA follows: TGCGCCAGCATGAGGACTAGCGGGAGTTACGAGCAGTACTTC.

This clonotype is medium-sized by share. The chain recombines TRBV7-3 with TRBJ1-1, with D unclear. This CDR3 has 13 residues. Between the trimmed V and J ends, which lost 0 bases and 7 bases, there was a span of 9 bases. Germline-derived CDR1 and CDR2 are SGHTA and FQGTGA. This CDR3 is CASSLTHRGEAFF. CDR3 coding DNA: TGTGCCAGCAGCTTAACCCACCGGGGTGAAGCTTTCTTT.

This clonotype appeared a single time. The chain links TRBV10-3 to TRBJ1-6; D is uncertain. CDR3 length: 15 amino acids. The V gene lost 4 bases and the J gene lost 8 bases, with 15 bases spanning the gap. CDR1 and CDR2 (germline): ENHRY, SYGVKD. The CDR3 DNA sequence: TGTGCCATCAGTGGGACTGACACGGATCATTCACCCCTCCACTTT. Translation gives CAISGTDTDHSPLHF.

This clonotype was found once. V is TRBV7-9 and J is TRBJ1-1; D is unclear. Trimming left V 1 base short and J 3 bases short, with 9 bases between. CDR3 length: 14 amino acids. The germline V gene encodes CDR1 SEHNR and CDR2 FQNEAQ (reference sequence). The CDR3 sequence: CASSLGVAYTEAFF. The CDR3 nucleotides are TGTGCCAGCAGCTTAGGAGTGGCCTACACTGAAGCTTTCTTT.

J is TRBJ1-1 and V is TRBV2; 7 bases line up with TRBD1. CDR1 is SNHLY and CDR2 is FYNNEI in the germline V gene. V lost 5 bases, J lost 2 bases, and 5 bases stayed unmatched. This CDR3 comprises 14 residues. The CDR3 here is CASSTGTANTEAFF. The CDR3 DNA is TGTGCCAGCAGTACCGGGACAGCCAACACTGAAGCTTTCTTT. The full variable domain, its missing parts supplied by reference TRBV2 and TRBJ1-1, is EPEVTQTPSHQVTQMGQEVILRCVPISNHLYFYWYRQILGQKVEFLVSFYNNEISEKSEIFDDQFSVERPDGSNFTLKIRSTKLEDSAMYFCASSTGTANTEAFFGQGTRLTVV.

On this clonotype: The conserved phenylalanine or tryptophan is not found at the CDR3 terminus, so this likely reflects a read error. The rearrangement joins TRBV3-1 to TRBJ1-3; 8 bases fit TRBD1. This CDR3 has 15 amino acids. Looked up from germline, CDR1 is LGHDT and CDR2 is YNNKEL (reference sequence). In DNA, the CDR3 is TGTGCCAGTAGCCCCGGACAGGGACTTGGAAACACCATATATTCT. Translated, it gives CASSPGQGLGNTIYS.

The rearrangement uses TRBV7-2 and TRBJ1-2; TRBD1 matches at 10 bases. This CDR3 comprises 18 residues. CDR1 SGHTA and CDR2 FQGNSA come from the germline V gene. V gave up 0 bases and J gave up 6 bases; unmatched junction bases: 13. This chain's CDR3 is CASSLAADPTGGRDGYTF. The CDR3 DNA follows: TGTGCCAGCAGCTTAGCGGCAGACCCGACAGGGGGCAGGGATGGCTACACCTTC.

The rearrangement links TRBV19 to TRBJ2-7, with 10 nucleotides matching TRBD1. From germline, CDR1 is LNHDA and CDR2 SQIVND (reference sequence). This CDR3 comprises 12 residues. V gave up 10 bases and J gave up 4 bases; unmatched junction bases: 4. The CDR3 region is CATGQGSYEQYF. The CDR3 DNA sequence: TGTGCCACGGGACAGGGGAGTTACGAGCAGTACTTC.

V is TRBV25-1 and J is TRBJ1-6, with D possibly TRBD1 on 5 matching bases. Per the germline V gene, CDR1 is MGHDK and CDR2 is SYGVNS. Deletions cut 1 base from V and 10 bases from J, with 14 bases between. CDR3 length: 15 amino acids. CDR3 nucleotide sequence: TGTGCCAGCAGTGAATGGGGCACTTCGGAATCACCCCTCCACTTT. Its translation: CASSEWGTSESPLHF.